This record looks at one T cell receptor (beta chain) sequence and its context. The V end lost 2 bases, the J end lost 1 base, and 12 bases lay between the germline ends. The CDR3 has 15 residues. Germline V CDR1 and CDR2: SGHDN, FVKESK. TCRdb keeps only in-frame clones here, not all; method: immunoSEQ multiplex PCR. Counted here are roughly 250,000 clones, roughly 91% occurring once; the ten biggest clones make up just under 9%. This sample is part of a study of blood T cell repertoires in COVID-19. Participants' reported clinical history set cohort assignment. The sequenced material came from PBMCs or T cells enriched from blood (not recorded which). The chain employs TRBV14 and TRBJ2-7, with a weak D call TRBD1 (6 bases). This sequence originates from a middle-aged man who had recovered from COVID-19. In DNA form, the CDR3 reads TGTGCCAGCAGCCAACTTCGGACAGCTTCCTACGAGCAGTACTTC. Translated, it gives CASSQLRTASYEQYF.